The rows below give T cell receptor beta chains drawn from one sample of a study of T cell responses to AZD1222 COVID-19 vaccine. Only in-frame clones appear in the TCRdb table, and some are missing; sequencing was by immunoSEQ multiplex PCR. This table has around 120,000 clones, approximately 83% appearing once. Material: peripheral blood, obtained on day 0 of AZD1222 vaccination. The source is an adult in good health. The CDR3 runs from the conserved cysteine through the conserved F or W. The D gene is left open where the match is weak. Clone size is given for some rows only: seen once, a few or many times, or a class if the clone is expanded.

size: -
D: TRBD1
V: TRBV10-2
J: TRBJ1-1
DNA: TGCGCCAGCCGGGGAGGGGGGACAGGGGACACTGAAGCTTTCTTT
CDR3: CASRGGGTGDTEAFF

size: -
D: TRBD2
V: TRBV28
J: TRBJ2-1
DNA: TGTGCCAGCATCCGAGGGACTAGCGGAGACAATGAGCAGTTCTTC
CDR3: CASIRGTSGDNEQFF

size: -
D: TRBD1
V: TRBV5-1
J: TRBJ1-4
DNA: TGCGCCAGCAGCTTGCGGTGGACAGGGGCGAATGAAAAACTGTTTTTT
CDR3: CASSLRWTGANEKLFF

size: -
D: TRBD2
V: TRBV9
J: TRBJ2-1
DNA: TGTGCCAGCAGCCCCCGGATTAGCGGGGTGAATGAGCAGTTCTTC
CDR3: CASSPRISGVNEQFF

size: -
D: -
V: TRBV19
J: TRBJ1-5
DNA: TGTGCCAGTAGTATCAGGGACCGCGATCAGCCCCAGCATTTT
CDR3: CASSIRDRDQPQHF

size: -
D: TRBD1
V: TRBV7-9
J: TRBJ1-2
DNA: TGTGCCAGCAGCTTGGGGACAGACTTTAACTATGGCTACACCTTC
CDR3: CASSLGTDFNYGYTF

size: -
D: -
V: TRBV19
J: TRBJ1-2
DNA: TGTGCCAGTAGTATTGTACAGGGAGGAGGCTACACCTTC
CDR3: CASSIVQGGGYTF

size: -
D: -
V: TRBV5-4
J: TRBJ2-3
DNA: TGTGCCAGCAGCGTACCGACTCCAGATACGCAGTATTTT
CDR3: CASSVPTPDTQYF

size: -
D: -
V: TRBV12-3/TRBV12-4
J: TRBJ2-1
DNA: TGTGCCAGCAGGCCTCTTTTCGGGCGCGTGTTCTTC
CDR3: CASRPLFGRVFF

size: few
D: -
V: TRBV21-1
J: TRBJ2-5
DNA: TGTGCCAGCAGCCAGTCGAGGCCAGAGACCCAGTACTTC
CDR3: CASSQSRPETQYF

size: once
D: TRBD1
V: TRBV5-1
J: TRBJ2-7
DNA: TGCGCCAGCAGCCCGGAGGGACAGGGGTTTGTATTATCCCACGAGCAGTACTTC
CDR3: CASSPEGQGFVLSHEQYF

size: -
D: -
V: TRBV7-2
J: TRBJ2-1
DNA: TGTGCCAGCAGCTTAGGGGCAGGGGTCTCCTACAATGAGCAGTTCTTC
CDR3: CASSLGAGVSYNEQFF

size: once
D: TRBD1
V: TRBV5-1
J: TRBJ1-1
DNA: TGCGCCAGCAGCTTGGAGACAGGGGGTACTGAAGCTTTCTTT
CDR3: CASSLETGGTEAFF

size: -
D: -
V: TRBV11-2
J: TRBJ1-1
DNA: TGTGCCAGCAGGAGGGGAGGGCAGGACACTGAAGCTTTCTTT
CDR3: CASRRGGQDTEAFF

size: once
D: TRBD1
V: TRBV19
J: TRBJ1-5
DNA: TGTGCCAGTAGTCCCCAGGGGGGGGTTAGGGCAAGTCAGCCCCAGCATTTT
CDR3: CASSPQGGVRASQPQHF

size: -
D: -
V: TRBV24-1
J: TRBJ1-2
DNA: TGTGCCACCAGTGATAACTATGACAGGCTCAACTATGGCTACACCTTC
CDR3: CATSDNYDRLNYGYTF

size: -
D: -
V: TRBV29-1
J: TRBJ1-1
DNA: TGCAGCGTTGAAGGGACTGTAACAGCTTTCTTT
CDR3: CSVEGTVTAFF

size: -
D: -
V: TRBV7-6
J: TRBJ1-2
DNA: TGTGCCAGCAGCTTAATGGGAATTGGCTACACCTTC
CDR3: CASSLMGIGYTF

size: once
D: -
V: TRBV7-9
J: TRBJ2-5
DNA: TGTGCCAGCAGCTTGGGCGGACTGATTCAAGAGACCCAGTACTTC
CDR3: CASSLGGLIQETQYF

size: -
D: -
V: TRBV4-1
J: TRBJ1-6
DNA: TGCGCCAGCAGCCTTCAGGGGAGCCCATATAATTCACCCCTCCACTTT
CDR3: CASSLQGSPYNSPLHF

size: -
D: -
V: TRBV5-8
J: TRBJ1-1
DNA: TGTGCCAGCAGCTTGTTTACCGGGACCCACTACACTGAAGCTTTCTTT
CDR3: CASSLFTGTHYTEAFF

size: -
D: TRBD2
V: TRBV5-1
J: TRBJ2-3
DNA: TGCGCCAGCAGCTTAGGAAGCGGGGGAGATACGCAGTATTTT
CDR3: CASSLGSGGDTQYF

size: -
D: TRBD1
V: TRBV5-6
J: TRBJ2-2
DNA: TGTGCCAGCAGCTTGGTTGGACAGGGGGCTACCGGGGAGCTGTTTTTT
CDR3: CASSLVGQGATGELFF

size: -
D: TRBD1
V: TRBV3-1/TRBV3-2
J: TRBJ1-5
DNA: TGTGCCAGCAGCCTCAGGGGGTTCAATCAGCCCCAGCATTTT
CDR3: CASSLRGFNQPQHF

size: -
D: -
V: TRBV11-2
J: TRBJ1-5
DNA: TGTGCCAGCAGCTCCGAAGGGCAGCCCCAGCATTTT
CDR3: CASSSEGQPQHF

size: -
D: -
V: TRBV7-6
J: TRBJ1-4
DNA: TGTGCCAGCAGCTTATACGGCCAGGAGAATGAAAAACTGTTTTTT
CDR3: CASSLYGQENEKLFF